The clone carrying this T cell receptor (beta chain) was recorded once. Its specificity is unknown. The sample originates from a study of cytomegalovirus exposure and HLA in healthy donors. Study-wide points: In vitro work confirmed that a few CMV-associated chains recognize CMV antigens. The authors enumerated around 150 TCR beta chains as linked to cytomegalovirus. Cytomegalovirus status, reportedly, was diagnosed with high specificity and sensitivity by the classifier.

These donors were members of the roughly 120-subject validation cohort, a group separate from the roughly 670-subject first cohort. The CDR3 runs to 15 residues. Deletions cut 0 bases from V and 11 bases from J, with 20 bases between. Germline assignment: CDR1 SGHRS and CDR2 YFSETQ. Clones were read by immunoSEQ multiplex PCR, and TCRdb kept only the in-frame ones, dropping some. The data contain about 44,000 clones, 93% of them singletons. This clonotype was obtained from a woman between 18 and 30 years old in good health and CMV-seronegative. The genes are TRBV5-1 and TRBJ1-1; TRBD1 might be the D (6 bases). Sample: PBMCs. DNA of the CDR3: TGCGCCAGCAGCTTGGGTTCGACAGGCGGTCTTTACGCTTTCTTT. Residues: CASSLGSTGGLYAFF.